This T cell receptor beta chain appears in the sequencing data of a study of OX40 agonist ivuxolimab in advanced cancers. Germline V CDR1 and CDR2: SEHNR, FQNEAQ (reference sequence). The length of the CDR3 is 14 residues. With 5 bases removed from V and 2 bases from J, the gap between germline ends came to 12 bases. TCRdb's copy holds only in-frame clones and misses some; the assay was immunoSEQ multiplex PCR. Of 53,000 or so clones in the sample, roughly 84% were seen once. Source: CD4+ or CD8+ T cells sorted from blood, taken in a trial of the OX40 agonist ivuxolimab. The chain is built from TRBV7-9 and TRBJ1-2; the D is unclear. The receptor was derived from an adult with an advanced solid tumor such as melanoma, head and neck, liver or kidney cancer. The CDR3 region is CASSPMGGNYGYTF. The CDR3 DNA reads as TGTGCCAGCAGCCCCATGGGCGGGAACTATGGCTACACCTTC.